What follows are 31 T cell receptor beta chains derived from one specimen sequenced in a study of blood T cells in healthy people across ages. Primers used in a second PCR of roughly 7 to 11 cycles were a sample-barcoded 5' primer and a J-beta primer mix. TCRdb re-called the 5' RACE reads through MiXCR, storing one row per CDR3 protein. Counted here are about 730,000 distinct CDR3 sequences, more than 40% occurring once; the ten biggest clones make up 20% to 25%. Sequenced input: blood. These receptors were taken from a woman between 55 and 75 years old in good health.

This clonotype was detected a few times. CDR3 nucleotide sequence: TGTGCCAGCAGCGCGTCCCTTGGGGGGGCGGAGTACTTC. Its protein product is CASSASLGGAEYF. The chain recombines TRBV9 with TRBJ2-7, with D possibly TRBD2 on 7 matching bases. This CDR3 has 13 residues. V lost 3 bases and J 11 bases, leaving 18 bases between the germline ends. Germline loops: CDR1 SGDLS, CDR2 YYNGEE. The complete variable domain, with remaining parts taken from reference TRBV9 and TRBJ2-7, reads DSGVTQTPKHLITATGQRVTLRCSPRSGDLSVYWYQQSLDQGLQFLIQYYNGEERAKGNILERFSAQQFPDLHSELNLSSLELGDSALYFCASSASLGGAEYFGPGTRLTVT.

This clonotype was recorded a few times. V gene TRBV7-2 combines with J gene TRBJ1-4; a weak D match, TRBD1 (6 bases). Germline CDR1 reads SGHTA; CDR2 reads FQGNSA. V shed 2 bases and J shed 3 bases, with 10 bases lying between them. This CDR3 region has 15 residues. CDR3 DNA: TGTGCCAGCAGCTTACAACAGGGACCTAATGAAAAACTGTTTTTT. Translating it yields CASSLQQGPNEKLFF.

The rearrangement links TRBV10-2 to TRBJ2-7, with D possibly being TRBD2 (6 bases). V was trimmed by 10 bases and J by 4 bases, leaving 17 bases between them. Germline assignment: CDR1 WSHSY and CDR2 SAAADI. The CDR3 contains 13 residues. CDR3 sequence: CANLSGRNYEQYF. The CDR3 nucleotides are TGCGCCAACTTGAGCGGGCGCAATTACGAGCAGTACTTC.

The chain joins TRBV19 to TRBJ2-1, with D uncertain. Trimming took off 6 bases at V and 9 bases at J, with 18 bases between the two ends. This CDR3 spans 14 amino acids. The germline CDR1 and CDR2 sequences are LNHDA and SQIVND (reference sequence). The CDR3 loop reads CASRLTANAPEQFF. Written as DNA, the CDR3 is TGTGCCAGTAGGCTGACTGCAAACGCCCCTGAGCAGTTCTTC.

The J gene is TRBJ2-3, the V gene TRBV24-1, with TRBD2 matching 9 bases. CDR1 and CDR2 (germline): KGHDR, SFDVKD. This CDR3 region has 16 residues. Trimming took 6 bases from V and 3 from J; bases not matched to a gene: 9. The CDR3 nucleotides read TGTGCCACCAGTCCTGGGACTAGCTACACGACAGATACGCAGTATTTT. The encoded protein is CATSPGTSYTTDTQYF.

This clonotype appeared many times. This chain connects TRBV6-2 or TRBV6-3 to TRBJ2-1; D is ambiguous. V lost 7 bases and J 0 bases, leaving 7 bases between the germline ends. Per germline, CDR1 MNHEY and CDR2 SVGEGT. The CDR3 has 13 amino acids. The CDR3 nucleotides read TGTGCCAGCACCAAGGACTCCTACAATGAGCAGTTCTTC. This encodes CASTKDSYNEQFF.

The sample holds a few counts of this clonotype. V usage is TRBV20-1 and J usage is TRBJ2-5; 8 nucleotides align to TRBD2. The CDR3 contains 15 residues. Germline CDR1 reads DFQATT; CDR2 reads SNEGSKA (reference sequence). V lost 0 bases to trimming and J lost 3 bases; unmatched junction nucleotides: 6. CDR3 in amino acids: CSARDGGGLEETQYF. The CDR3 bases are TGCAGTGCTAGAGACGGAGGGGGACTAGAAGAGACCCAGTACTTC.

The sample holds many counts of this clonotype. This chain uses TRBV12-3 or TRBV12-4 with TRBJ2-7; 14 bases map to TRBD2. V lost 6 bases to trimming and J lost 2 bases; unmatched junction nucleotides: 9. This CDR3 is built from 17 residues. CDR3 sequence (DNA): TGTGCCAGCAGCCCCGGGACTAGCGGGAGAGGGGCCTACGAGCAGTACTTC. This encodes CASSPGTSGRGAYEQYF.

The genes are TRBV7-2 and TRBJ2-1; 7 bases map to TRBD2. The length of the CDR3 is 18 residues. Germline V gene data show CDR1 as SGHTA and CDR2 as FQGNSA. The junction had 21 bases not matched to a gene; V was cut back by 5 bases and J by 8 bases. The CDR3 loop is CASSPRWWRERGFYEQFF. The CDR3 DNA follows: TGTGCCAGCAGCCCTAGGTGGTGGCGGGAGCGGGGCTTCTATGAGCAGTTCTTC.

The chain has TRBV7-9 and TRBJ1-2, with D unclear. CDR3 size: 13 residues. CDR1 is SEHNR and CDR2 is FQNEAQ in the germline V gene (reference sequence). The V end was cut by 5 bases, the J end by 7 bases, with 14 bases between. CDR3 DNA sequence: TGTGCCAGCAGCGTAGAAGGGCCCACTGGCTACACCTTC. Its translation: CASSVEGPTGYTF.

The rearrangement uses TRBV7-2 and TRBJ2-5; D is possibly TRBD2 (5 bases). This CDR3 spans 15 amino acids. Trimming shortened V by 6 bases and J by 5 bases, and 19 bases separated the two germline ends. Germline CDR1 and CDR2: SGHTA and FQGNSA. CDR3 in DNA: TGTGCCAGCAGACACTCAGATCCAAGGGAGGAGACCCAGTACTTC. It specifies CASRHSDPREETQYF.

V and J are TRBV12-3 or TRBV12-4 and TRBJ2-2; D might be TRBD1 or TRBD2, each matching 5 bases. Trimming stripped 4 bases from V and 6 bases from J, with 9 bases between. The CDR3 contains 13 residues. CDR3 nucleotides: TGTGCCAGCAGTTCACGGGGCTCCGGGGAGCTGTTTTTT. Its translation is CASSSRGSGELFF.

This clonotype was observed a single time. This chain uses TRBV11-2 with TRBJ2-7; 7 positions agree with TRBD1. Germline CDR1 SGHAT, CDR2 FQNNGV. V shed 6 bases and J 6 bases; nucleotides not matched to a gene: 5. This CDR3 spans 12 amino acids. The CDR3 DNA follows: TGTGCCAGCAGAGCGACAGGGCGCGAGCAGTACTTC. Translating it yields CASRATGREQYF.

V and J are TRBV29-1 and TRBJ1-1; D is undetermined. This CDR3 has 9 residues. The V and J ends lost 7 bases and 1 base respectively, with 1 base between them. Germline V gene lookup returns CDR1 SQVTM and CDR2 ANQGSEA. The CDR3 spells CSGNTEAFF. CDR3 nucleotide sequence: TGCAGCGGGAACACTGAAGCTTTCTTT.

This sequence joins TRBV9 and TRBJ1-1, with 9 nucleotides matching TRBD1. Trimming removed 0 bases from V and 3 bases from J; junction bases left unmatched: 6. The germline V gene encodes CDR1 SGDLS and CDR2 YYNGEE. The CDR3 loop spans 16 amino acids. CDR3 residues: CASSVATGGRDTEAFF. The CDR3 DNA is TGTGCCAGCAGCGTAGCTACAGGGGGCAGGGACACTGAAGCTTTCTTT.

V is TRBV27 and J is TRBJ2-3, with a tentative D call TRBD2 (5 bases). This CDR3 contains 13 residues. V lost 4 bases and J 6 bases, leaving 11 bases between the germline ends. CDR1 MNHEY and CDR2 SMNVEV come from the germline V gene (reference sequence). The CDR3 DNA reads TGTGCCAGCAGTTCCCGTTGGAGGGATACGCAGTATTTT. It codes for CASSSRWRDTQYF.

This chain joins TRBV15 and TRBJ2-1; the D is unclear. Per germline, CDR1 LNHNV and CDR2 YYDKDF (reference sequence). V lost 5 bases and J lost 6, with 23 bases in between. CDR3 length equals 17 residues. CDR3 sequence (DNA): TGTGCCACCAGCTCGTCCCGTTCTTTCTTTATACGCAATGAGCAGTTCTTC. Encoded protein: CATSSSRSFFIRNEQFF.

The rearrangement uses TRBV20-1 and TRBJ2-2; 10 bases are shared with TRBD2. Germline values: CDR1 DFQATT, CDR2 SNEGSKA (reference sequence). This CDR3 has 14 amino acids. Trimming at V came to 6 bases and at J to 4 bases, leaving 5 bases not matched to a gene. The CDR3 coding sequence is TGCAGTGCAACTAGCGGGATCCCCACCGGGGAGCTGTTTTTT. This sequence encodes CSATSGIPTGELFF.

The CDR3 loop is CAISGSHAETQYF. In DNA, the CDR3 is TGTGCCATCAGTGGTTCTCACGCGGAGACCCAGTACTTC. The chain employs TRBV10-3 and TRBJ2-5; no reliable D call. Germline V gene data show CDR1 as ENHRY and CDR2 as SYGVKD. The length of the CDR3 is 13 residues. V lost 4 bases to trimming and J lost 5 bases, with 11 bases between them.

This clonotype turned up a few times. The rearrangement uses TRBV20-1 and TRBJ2-7, with 7 bases that match TRBD1. Trimming took 2 bases from V and 12 from J; bases not matched to a gene: 10. This CDR3 has 12 residues. The germline gives CDR1 DFQATT, CDR2 SNEGSKA (reference sequence). Here the CDR3 reads CSARRDSYPGYF. The CDR3 region has the DNA TGCAGTGCTAGACGGGACAGTTATCCTGGGTACTTC.

This clonotype has a count of ten or more. V is TRBV7-3 and J is TRBJ2-7; D is unresolved. Germline assignment: CDR1 SGHTA and CDR2 FQGTGA. V was pared by 5 bases and J by 2 bases, with 13 bases between. This CDR3 is 14 amino acids long. CDR3 bases: TGTGCCAGCAGCCGAGGTCCCACCCCCTACGAGCAGTACTTC. This codes for CASSRGPTPYEQYF.

The V and J genes are TRBV20-1 and TRBJ1-2, with a possible D match to TRBD1 (6 bases). The CDR3 contains 13 residues. In germline, CDR1 is DFQATT, CDR2 SNEGSKA (reference sequence). Trimming took off 0 bases at V and 7 bases at J, with 12 bases between the two ends. CDR3 DNA: TGCAGTGCTAGAGAGGGGGCGCAGGGTGGCTACACCTTC. The encoded protein is CSAREGAQGGYTF.

This clonotype has at least ten counts. The CDR3 DNA sequence: TGTGCCAGCAGTACCGGTTCAGGGCGAAATGAGCAGTTCTTC. Translated, it gives CASSTGSGRNEQFF. The J gene is TRBJ2-1, the V gene TRBV11-2, with D maybe TRBD1 (5 bases). The V end was cut by 6 bases, the J end by 7 bases, with 16 bases between. CDR1 SGHAT and CDR2 FQNNGV come from the germline V gene. This CDR3 has 14 residues.

This clonotype is a singleton in its sample. The chain carries TRBV20-1 and TRBJ2-5; 11 nucleotides match TRBD2. V trimming: 3 bases; J trimming: 11 bases; junction bases outside the gene matches: 14. The CDR3 spans 15 residues. Germline CDR1 is DFQATT and CDR2 is SNEGSKA (reference sequence). The CDR3 protein is CSASRSGRAENEQYF. The CDR3 DNA sequence: TGCAGTGCTAGTCGTAGCGGGAGGGCCGAGAATGAGCAGTACTTC.

As for this clonotype: This may arise from a read error, as a much more abundant clone is one base away. This chain links TRBV12-3 or TRBV12-4 with TRBJ2-7; 10 bases agree with TRBD2. With V trimmed by 5 bases and J by 12 bases, 13 bases remained unmatched. This CDR3 contains 14 residues. CDR3 loop: CASSASGGQETLYF. Here the CDR3 DNA reads TGTGCCAGCAGTGCTAGCGGGGGCCAAGAGACCCTGTACTTC.

This chain joins TRBV7-9 and TRBJ1-2; TRBD1 aligns across 9 bases. The CDR3 runs 15 residues. Germline loops: CDR1 SEHNR, CDR2 FQNEAQ (reference sequence). After removal of 3 bases from V and 4 bases from J, the junction contained 6 bases not matched to a gene. The CDR3, as DNA: TGTGCCAGCAGCTTGGGACAGGGCAACTCCTATGGCTACACCTTC. Its protein product is CASSLGQGNSYGYTF.

In this sample, this clonotype turned up many times. This chain joins TRBV2 and TRBJ2-7, with D uncertain. The CDR3 has 15 residues. Germline V gives CDR1 SNHLY, CDR2 FYNNEI. The V and J ends lost 6 bases and 1 base respectively, with 16 bases between them. CDR3: CASRTPGLRSYEQYF. The CDR3 DNA sequence: TGTGCCAGCAGAACCCCGGGCCTTAGGTCCTACGAGCAGTACTTC.

This clonotype has more than one count but fewer than ten. V is TRBV6-5 and J is TRBJ2-5; 7 nucleotides line up with TRBD1. The V segment lost 6 bases and the J segment 2 bases; nucleotides outside the gene matches: 12. The CDR3 spans 16 residues. Germline V gene sequence: CDR1 MNHEY, CDR2 SVGAGI. As DNA, the CDR3 is TGTGCCAGCAGCCTCGCCGCCCGACAGGGACAAGAGACCCAGTACTTC. As protein: CASSLAARQGQETQYF.

The chain recombines TRBV21-1 with TRBJ1-5. TRBV21-1 is termed a pseudogene. This CDR3 comprises 12 residues. CDR3 sequence reads: CTSSKVSQPQHF. CDR3 nucleotides: TGTACCAGCAGCAAAGTTTCTCAGCCCCAGCATTTT.

The CDR3 here is CSVEHYPGTSIKDTQYF. The DNA for the CDR3 is TGCAGCGTTGAGCATTACCCCGGGACTAGCATTAAAGATACGCAGTATTTT. The V and J genes are TRBV29-1 and TRBJ2-3; 9 nucleotides line up with TRBD2. Germline-derived CDR1 and CDR2 are SQVTM and ANQGSEA. J lost 5 bases, V lost 3 bases, and 15 bases had no gene match. The CDR3 is 17 residues long.

This clonotype has more than one count but fewer than ten. The chain links TRBV24-1 to TRBJ2-2; 7 bases agree with TRBD2. In germline, CDR1 is KGHDR, CDR2 SFDVKD. The V segment lost 4 bases and the J segment 4 bases; nucleotides outside the gene matches: 2. CDR3 length: 14 residues. The DNA for the CDR3 is TGTGCCACCAGTGACGGGGGGACCACCGGGGAGCTGTTTTTT. Translating gives CATSDGGTTGELFF.